These 25 T cell receptor beta chains share one sample of origin, sequenced in a study of blood T cell repertoires in COVID-19 (dated by TCRdb to 2018 to 2021). Receptor amplification or capture employed the immunoSEQ multiplex PCR assay. TCRdb provides this immuneACCESS table in a form limited to in-frame rearrangements. Some clones are lacking; in checked studies, under half of them reflect an unresolved V gene, and why the rest are absent is not known. The sample profile shows approximately 310,000 clones; around 87% of them were found once. 7.8% of the sample is taken by the ten largest. The specimen was peripheral blood. These receptors all stem from a woman in her forties or fifties who had recovered from COVID-19.

V gene TRBV9 combines with J gene TRBJ1-1; a weak D match, TRBD1 (6 bases). V was clipped by 3 bases and J by 1 base, with 10 bases between them. The CDR3 is 14 amino acids. CDR1 SGDLS and CDR2 YYNGEE come from the germline V gene. The CDR3 nucleotides read TGTGCCAGCAGCGCGACAGGCCGGAACACTGAAGCTTTCTTT. Translated: CASSATGRNTEAFF. The variable domain in full, completed from reference TRBV9 and TRBJ1-1, reads DSGVTQTPKHLITATGQRVTLRCSPRSGDLSVYWYQQSLDQGLQFLIQYYNGEERAKGNILERFSAQQFPDLHSELNLSSLELGDSALYFCASSATGRNTEAFFGQGTRLTVV.

The chain joins TRBV4-3 to TRBJ2-2; TRBD1 matches at 11 bases. Germline V gene data show CDR1 as LGHNA and CDR2 as YSLEER. The CDR3 covers 15 residues. J was trimmed by 4 bases and V by 4 bases; bases with no gene match: 2. The CDR3 loop is CASSLDRGLTGELFF. The CDR3 DNA reads TGCGCCAGCAGCCTGGACAGGGGGCTCACCGGGGAGCTGTTTTTT.

This rearrangement joins TRBV5-1 to TRBJ2-2, with D maybe TRBD1 (6 bases). V gave up 3 bases and J gave up 0 bases, with 9 bases separating them. Germline assignment: CDR1 SGHRS and CDR2 YFSETQ. This CDR3 has 15 residues. DNA for the CDR3: TGCGCCAGCAGCTGGACAGCGTCGAACACCGGGGAGCTGTTTTTT. This sequence encodes CASSWTASNTGELFF.

J is TRBJ2-3 and V is TRBV5-4; possible D gene TRBD2, 6 bases. Germline V gene lookup returns CDR1 SGHNT and CDR2 YYREEE (reference sequence). The V end lost 3 bases, the J end lost 5 bases, and 19 bases lay between the germline ends. The CDR3 runs to 16 residues. CDR3 DNA: TGTGCCAGCAGCTCCCGTCTGACTAGAGGAGGAGATACGCAGTATTTT. It yields the protein CASSSRLTRGGDTQYF.

The rearrangement joins TRBV5-1 to TRBJ2-3, with 7 bases lining up with TRBD2. CDR1 is SGHRS, CDR2 YFSETQ, per germline. The CDR3 spans 15 residues. V lost 4 bases, J lost 6 bases, and 11 bases stayed unmatched. CDR3 in DNA: TGCGCCAGCAGCGACCCCGGGGGGTTGGCGGATACGCAGTATTTT. It translates to CASSDPGGLADTQYF.

This sequence joins TRBV5-1 and TRBJ2-2; a possible D gene is TRBD1 (5 bases). V was pared by 3 bases and J by 1 base, with 10 bases between. The CDR3 totals 15 residues. Germline assignment: CDR1 SGHRS and CDR2 YFSETQ. The CDR3 DNA sequence: TGCGCCAGCAGCTCCACCGACAGGAACACCGGGGAGCTGTTTTTT. It yields the protein CASSSTDRNTGELFF. Complete variable domain (other parts from reference TRBV5-1 and TRBJ2-2): KAGVTQTPRYLIKTRGQQVTLSCSPISGHRSVSWYQQTPGQGLQFLFEYFSETQRNKGNFPGRFSGRQFSNSRSEMNVSTLELGDSALYLCASSSTDRNTGELFFGEGSRLTVL.

The chain recombines TRBV30 with TRBJ2-3, with 11 bases fitting TRBD2. Per the germline V gene, CDR1 is GTSNPN and CDR2 is SVGIG (reference sequence). This CDR3 has 16 amino acids. V was clipped by 4 bases and J by 4 bases; unmatched bases: 10. CDR3 DNA sequence: TGTGCCTGGACCGCCGGGCTAGCGGGAGGCGCAGATACGCAGTATTTT. It encodes CAWTAGLAGGADTQYF. The whole variable domain, remainder taken from reference TRBV30 and TRBJ2-3, is SQTIHQWPATLVQPVGSPLSLECTVEGTSNPNLYWYRQAAGRGLQLLFYSVGIGQISSEVPQNLSASRPQDRQFILSSKKLLLSDSGFYLCAWTAGLAGGADTQYFGPGTRLTVL.

This sequence joins TRBV6-5 and TRBJ2-3; 8 nucleotides match TRBD2. Per the germline V gene, CDR1 is MNHEY and CDR2 is SVGAGI. The CDR3 covers 15 residues. V shed 7 bases, J shed 5 bases, and the junction held 11 bases outside the gene matches. The CDR3 spells CASINGTRLLDTQYF. The CDR3 DNA reads TGTGCCAGCATTAACGGGACTAGATTGTTAGATACGCAGTATTTT.

The rearrangement joins TRBV28 to TRBJ2-7, with D unclear. Germline V lookup: CDR1 MDHEN, CDR2 SYDVKM. Between the trimmed V and J ends, which lost 6 bases and 4 bases, there was a span of 7 bases. The CDR3 runs 11 residues. CDR3 nucleotide sequence: TGTGCCAGCAGCCGGTGGTACGAGCAGTACTTC. It is translated as CASSRWYEQYF.

The chain combines TRBV30 with TRBJ2-5; a possible D gene is TRBD2 (6 bases). Germline values: CDR1 GTSNPN, CDR2 SVGIG (reference sequence). V was trimmed by 0 bases and J by 7 bases, leaving 12 bases between them. This CDR3 region has 13 residues. CDR3 residues: CAWSVRAGGTQYF. CDR3 nucleotides: TGTGCCTGGAGTGTACGGGCCGGGGGGACCCAGTACTTC.

The chain is built from TRBV9 and TRBJ2-1, with TRBD2 identical over 15 bases. Unmatched junction bases numbered 7, after V lost 8 bases and J lost 7 bases. The CDR3 has 15 residues. The germline CDR1 and CDR2 sequences are SGDLS and YYNGEE. The CDR3 coding sequence is TGTGCCAGTACCGTCGGGACTAGCGGGAGGAATGAGCAGTTCTTC. This translates into CASTVGTSGRNEQFF.

The chain joins TRBV3-1 (or the pseudogene TRBV3-2) to TRBJ1-6; tentatively, D is TRBD1 (6 bases). Germline V CDR1 and CDR2: LGHDT, YNNKEL (reference sequence). V gave up 2 bases and J gave up 10 bases, with 15 bases separating them. The CDR3 spans 15 residues. CDR3 in DNA: TGTGCCAGCAGCCAACAGGGTCAGGGGTTATCACCCCTCCACTTT. Translating it yields CASSQQGQGLSPLHF.

This rearrangement joins TRBV7-9 to TRBJ2-5; 14 bases fit TRBD2. CDR1 is SEHNR, CDR2 FQNEAQ, per germline (reference sequence). The V gene end was trimmed by 4 bases and the J gene end by 4 bases; junction bases not matched to a gene: 5. The CDR3 runs to 16 residues. CDR3 DNA sequence: TGTGCCAGCAGCTCTGGGACTAGCGGGAGCGGAGAGACCCAGTACTTC. Protein: CASSSGTSGSGETQYF.

The V gene is TRBV6-2 or TRBV6-3, the J gene TRBJ2-3; 10 bases line up with TRBD2. Germline CDR1 and CDR2: MNHEY and SVGEGT. Trimming cost V 5 bases and J 5 bases; bases outside gene matches: 10. The CDR3 runs 16 residues. The CDR3 protein is CASSRGLAGVLDTQYF. DNA of the CDR3: TGTGCCAGCAGTAGGGGCCTAGCGGGAGTTCTAGATACGCAGTATTTT.

This clone showed up just a few times. This rearrangement joins TRBV5-1 to TRBJ1-2, with no clear D. The germline V gene has CDR1 SGHRS and CDR2 YFSETQ. This CDR3 is 13 amino acids long. V lost 4 bases and J 3 bases, leaving 10 bases between the germline ends. The CDR3 is CASSADGDYGYTF. Written as DNA, the CDR3 is TGCGCCAGCAGCGCGGACGGGGACTATGGCTACACCTTC.

The V gene is TRBV18, the J gene TRBJ2-5, with D tentatively TRBD2 (5 bases). The V and J ends lost 6 bases and 0 bases respectively, with 11 bases between them. Germline CDR1 and CDR2: KGHSH and LQKENI. The CDR3 contains 14 residues. In nucleotides, the CDR3 is TGTGCCAGCTCTCCTAGCAGTTACCAAGAGACCCAGTACTTC. Protein product: CASSPSSYQETQYF.

The chain recombines TRBV7-2 with TRBJ2-7; TRBD2 matches 11 bases. The CDR3 consists of 16 residues. The J segment lost 3 bases and the V segment lost 5 bases, leaving 9 bases of the junction unmatched. Germline assignment: CDR1 SGHTA and CDR2 FQGNSA. This chain's CDR3 is CASSEEWTSGFYEQYF. The CDR3 DNA reads TGTGCCAGCAGCGAAGAGTGGACTAGCGGGTTCTACGAGCAGTACTTC.

This clone was seen just once. Compared with germline, one end of the junction differs, possibly owing to a read error. The J gene is TRBJ2-1, the V gene TRBV7-3; TRBD2 agrees at 11 bases. Germline V gene lookup returns CDR1 SGHTA and CDR2 FQGTGA. The CDR3 extends over 15 amino acids. CDR3 residues: CASSLTLAGASEQFF. In DNA form, the CDR3 reads TGTGCCAGCAGCCTAACACTAGCGGGAGCTTCTGAGCAGTTCTTC.

The rearrangement joins TRBV19 to TRBJ2-3; 12 bases align to TRBD2. CDR1 is LNHDA and CDR2 is SQIVND in the germline V gene (reference sequence). V dropped 6 bases and J dropped 8; count of bases not matched to a gene: 9. The CDR3 sequence is 15 residues long. This CDR3 reads CASSRLAGASGTQYF. CDR3 bases: TGTGCCAGTAGCCGACTAGCGGGAGCATCGGGTACGCAGTATTTT.

This chain uses TRBV12-3 or TRBV12-4 with TRBJ1-1; D remains ambiguous. Trimming removed 3 bases at V and 10 bases at J, with 15 bases between. CDR3 length: 13 amino acids. The CDR3: CASSFWAARGAFF. The CDR3 bases are TGTGCCAGCAGTTTCTGGGCCGCCCGGGGAGCTTTCTTT.

About this clone itself: Distinct nucleotide sequences in the sample also encode this CDR3. CDR3 in DNA: TGTGCCAGCAGTTTTCGGGTGAACACTGAAGCTTTCTTT. Translating gives CASSFRVNTEAFF. The chain employs TRBV28 and TRBJ1-1; no clear D gene. Germline V gives CDR1 MDHEN, CDR2 SYDVKM. Trimming cost V 3 bases and J 0 bases, with 5 bases left between them. CDR3 length: 13 amino acids.

The chain couples TRBV10-3 to TRBJ2-3, with 8 bases aligning to TRBD2. The CDR3 is 14 amino acids. Germline CDR1 is ENHRY and CDR2 is SYGVKD. V dropped 2 bases and J dropped 6; count of bases not matched to a gene: 4. CDR3 amino acids: CAISEVAGSDTQYF. For the CDR3, the DNA is TGTGCCATCAGTGAGGTAGCGGGATCGGATACGCAGTATTTT.

This clone has more than one count but fewer than ten. The chain's CDR3 is CASRGGGYEQYF. The CDR3 bases are TGTGCCAGCAGAGGTGGAGGCTACGAGCAGTACTTC. The chain combines TRBV12-3 or TRBV12-4 with TRBJ2-7, with TRBD2 as a possible D gene (5 bases). The CDR3 is 12 amino acids. V shed 6 bases and J shed 3 bases, with 9 bases lying between them.

This sequence joins TRBV18 and TRBJ2-7, with a weak D call TRBD2 (6 bases). The germline V gene has CDR1 KGHSH and CDR2 LQKENI. The CDR3 consists of 21 residues. Trimming stripped 0 bases from V and 1 base from J, with 28 bases between. This CDR3 reads CASSPPGIFMEGPAGSYEQYF. The CDR3 DNA follows: TGTGCCAGCTCACCACCGGGGATCTTTATGGAGGGACCAGCCGGTTCCTACGAGCAGTACTTC.

The J gene is TRBJ1-2, the V gene TRBV4-1; D call uncertain. Trimming took 2 bases from V and 4 from J, leaving 17 bases between them. CDR3 length: 16 residues. Germline V gene lookup returns CDR1 MGHRA and CDR2 YSYEKL. The CDR3 sequence is CASSQPRAGGRYGYTF. The CDR3 nucleotides read TGCGCCAGCAGCCAACCCCGGGCAGGAGGTCGCTATGGCTACACCTTC.